Listed below are T cell receptor beta chains from one sample, sequenced in a study of shared clonotypes between healthy human individuals. Profiling relied on immunoSEQ multiplex PCR, and the TCRdb table lists in-frame clones only, not all of them. The sample lists roughly 1,000,000 clones, approximately 80% seen once, with more than 0.55% in the top ten. Specimen: memory CD4+ T cells from PBMCs. These receptors were obtained from a man aged 18 to 29 in good health. Some clones in this sample may be carry-over from other donors' samples. Each CDR3 is given with its conserved first and last residue. D genes are given only for firm matches. A row's size may be missing; if present it is once, few, many or a size class.

TRBD2 | TRBJ2-3 | few | 15 | TRBV7-3 | CASSPLAESTDTQYF | TGTGCCAGCAGCCCCCTAGCGGAGAGCACAGATACGCAGTATTTT
. | TRBJ1-5 | few | 15 | TRBV4-2 | CASSQDGGDGQPQHF | TGTGCCAGCAGCCAAGATGGGGGGGATGGTCAGCCCCAGCATTTT
TRBD1 | TRBJ1-2 | . | 14 | TRBV7-2 | CASSRGQGDYGYTF | TGTGCCAGCAGCCGCGGGCAGGGGGACTATGGCTACACCTTC
TRBD1 | TRBJ1-4 | few | 15 | TRBV4-2 | CASSQADRVNEKLFF | TGTGCCAGCAGCCAAGCGGACAGGGTAAATGAAAAACTGTTTTTT
. | TRBJ1-2 | . | 14 | TRBV15 | CATSRALVGTHQTF | TGTGCCACCAGCAGAGCGTTGGTCGGGACCCATCAAACCTTC
. | TRBJ1-5 | . | 15 | TRBV30 | CAWSVRGHLNQPQHF | TGTGCCTGGAGTGTACGGGGTCACCTCAATCAGCCCCAGCATTTT
TRBD2 | TRBJ2-3 | . | 18 | TRBV14 | CASSLRTGAGGRTDTQYF | TGTGCCAGCAGCCTACGGACCGGAGCGGGAGGGCGCACAGATACGCAGTATTTT
TRBD1 | TRBJ2-7 | . | 14 | TRBV30 | CAWSTGGTSYEQYF | TGTGCCTGGAGTACAGGGGGGACCTCCTACGAGCAGTACTTC
. | TRBJ1-5 | . | 11 | TRBV2 | CASRDSGPQHF | TGTGCCAGCAGGGATTCGGGGCCCCAGCATTTT
. | TRBJ2-7 | . | 14 | TRBV11-2 | CAGSLAGGNYGQYF | TGTGCCGGCAGCTTAGCCGGCGGGAACTACGGGCAGTACTTC
TRBD2 | TRBJ2-7 | . | 15 | TRBV7-2 | CASSRLLAEYYEQYF | TGTGCCAGCAGCCGCCTACTAGCGGAGTACTACGAGCAGTACTTC
. | TRBJ2-3 | . | 13 | TRBV5-6 | CASSWSSTDTQYF | TGTGCCAGCAGTTGGTCTAGCACAGATACGCAGTATTTT
TRBD2 | TRBJ2-1 | . | 15 | TRBV18 | CASSPRTSGYNEQFF | TGTGCCAGCTCACCTCGGACTAGCGGGTACAATGAGCAGTTCTTC
. | TRBJ2-7 | . | 12 | TRBV7-9 | CASSQTGYEQYF | TGTGCCAGCAGCCAGACAGGCTACGAGCAGTACTTC
TRBD1 | TRBJ1-2 | once | 14 | TRBV28 | CASSLNRGVDGYTF | TGTGCCAGCAGCTTAAACAGGGGAGTGGATGGCTACACCTTC
TRBD1 | TRBJ2-5 | . | 15 | TRBV18 | CASSDQQGWEETQYF | TGTGCCAGCTCAGATCAACAGGGGTGGGAAGAGACCCAGTACTTC
. | TRBJ1-2 | . | 14 | TRBV28 | CASSAHGQTYGYTF | TGTGCCAGCAGTGCCCACGGACAGACCTATGGCTACACCTTC
. | TRBJ2-7 | . | 13 | TRBV11-3 | CASSLVPGDEQYF | TGTGCCAGCAGCTTAGTCCCCGGTGACGAGCAGTACTTC
. | TRBJ1-1 | . | 17 | TRBV5-4 | CASSSGGPSSRNTEAFF | TGTGCCAGCAGCTCCGGGGGCCCGTCATCCCGGAACACTGAAGCTTTCTTT